The T cell receptor beta chain under discussion was sequenced for a study of blood T cell repertoires in COVID-19. Study-wide background: From T cells, B-cell-depleted T cells, or PBMCs came the material, which was cDNA or gDNA.

All enrollees were about 18 to 89 years old and from approximately 25 US areas. Donors were grouped by their self-reported clinical history. The CDR3 spans 11 residues. V lost 1 base to trimming and J lost 12 bases; unmatched junction nucleotides: 2. As processed by the authors: Amplification of reference gene primers provided the estimated nucleated cell counts. The data were produced by immunoSEQ multiplex PCR, yet TCRdb's version contains in-frame clones alone and is incomplete. For V, J and clone size, that table is used; D and trimming come from the DNA. This sample has 230,000 or so clones, with 70% to 90% found just once.

Material for sequencing was PBMCs or T cells enriched from blood (not recorded which). The V and J genes are TRBV12-3 or TRBV12-4 and TRBJ1-2; TRBD1 matches at 7 bases. The TCR sequence derives from a woman in her 40s with acute COVID-19. The CDR3 protein is CASSLGTGHTF. CDR3 sequence (DNA): TGTGCCAGCAGTTTAGGGACAGGCCACACCTTC.